What follows are 25 T cell receptor beta chains derived from one specimen sequenced in a study of blood T cell repertoires in COVID-19. Here immunoSEQ multiplex PCR was the method, and the copy in TCRdb shows in-frame clones only, minus some. Of approximately 250,000 clones in the sample, 65% to 85% were seen once. The sample comprised peripheral blood. These receptors originate from a human donor in a cohort sampled during active COVID-19.

This sequence joins TRBV11-3 and TRBJ2-7, with a weak D call TRBD2 (6 bases). CDR3 length: 14 residues. With 4 bases removed from V and 0 bases from J, the gap between germline ends came to 10 bases. The V gene's germline CDR1 is SGHNT and CDR2 YENEEA. CDR3 sequence: CASSSGGDSYEQYF. The CDR3 DNA reads TGTGCCAGCAGCTCTGGCGGGGACTCCTACGAGCAGTACTTC. The variable domain in full, completed from reference TRBV11-3 and TRBJ2-7, reads EAGVVQSPRYKIIEKKQPVAFWCNPISGHNTLYWYLQNLGQGPELLIRYENEEAVDDSQLPKDRFSAERLKGVDSTLKIQPAELGDSAVYLCASSSGGDSYEQYFGPGTRLTVT.

This chain connects TRBV5-8 to TRBJ2-5; 9 positions match TRBD2. The CDR3 extends over 15 amino acids. The V segment lost 5 bases and the J segment 4 bases; nucleotides outside the gene matches: 9. The V gene's germline CDR1 is SGHTS and CDR2 YDEGEE. This CDR3 is CASRRVGTSPETQYF. The CDR3 bases are TGTGCCAGCAGAAGAGTCGGGACTAGCCCAGAGACCCAGTACTTC.

This sequence joins TRBV2 and TRBJ1-3; a possible D gene is TRBD1 (6 bases). This CDR3 has 14 residues. Deletions cut 8 bases from V and 3 bases from J, with 14 bases between. Germline V gives CDR1 SNHLY, CDR2 FYNNEI. The CDR3 protein is CASRGGRNGNTIYF. CDR3 bases: TGTGCCAGCCGTGGGGGGCGGAATGGAAACACCATATATTTT.

This clone has a handful of counts. Within the sample, other DNA sequences also encode this same CDR3. The genes are TRBV19 and TRBJ1-5; D gene unclear. Germline V gene data show CDR1 as LNHDA and CDR2 as SQIVND (reference sequence). Trimming left V 2 bases short and J 5 bases short, with 4 bases between. This CDR3 region has 12 residues. In nucleotides, the CDR3 is TGTGCCAGTAGTATATACTATCAGCCCCAGCATTTT. Encoded protein: CASSIYYQPQHF.

The chain couples TRBV11-2 to TRBJ2-1; the match to TRBD2 covers 8 bases. The CDR3 loop spans 16 amino acids. V gave up 7 bases and J gave up 4 bases; unmatched junction bases: 12. Germline V CDR1 and CDR2: SGHAT, FQNNGV. CDR3 region: CASTPRLAGIYNEQFF. In DNA, the CDR3 is TGTGCCAGCACCCCAAGGCTAGCGGGTATTTACAATGAGCAGTTCTTC.

The chain has TRBV28 and TRBJ1-2; D ambiguous. The length of the CDR3 is 11 residues. Germline values: CDR1 MDHEN, CDR2 SYDVKM. Trimming cost V 6 bases and J 3 bases, with 5 bases left between them. The CDR3 protein is CASSRDYGYTF. In nucleotides, the CDR3 is TGTGCCAGCAGCCGTGACTATGGCTACACCTTC.

The J gene is TRBJ2-3, the V gene TRBV3-1 (or the pseudogene TRBV3-2); possible D gene TRBD2, 6 bases. Germline-derived CDR1 and CDR2 are LGHDT and YNNKEL (reference sequence). This CDR3 is built from 13 residues. Trimming removed 1 base from V and 5 bases from J, with 7 bases in between. Here the CDR3 reads CASSQGGVDTQYF. Written as DNA, the CDR3 is TGTGCCAGCAGCCAAGGGGGGGTAGATACGCAGTATTTT.

This sequence joins TRBV19 and TRBJ2-1; the match to TRBD1 covers 7 bases. The CDR3 runs 14 residues. V shed 6 bases and J 9 bases; nucleotides not matched to a gene: 11. Germline loops: CDR1 LNHDA, CDR2 SQIVND (reference sequence). The CDR3 here is CASRIQGSLGEQFF. The DNA of the CDR3 is TGTGCCAGTAGGATACAGGGGAGTTTGGGTGAGCAGTTCTTC.

J is TRBJ1-2 and V is TRBV12-3 or TRBV12-4; unclear D gene. The V end lost 3 bases, the J end lost 4 bases, and 3 bases lay between the germline ends. The CDR3 is made up of 11 amino acids. CDR3 in DNA: TGTGCCAGCAGTTTCAGCTATGGCTACACCTTC. Its translation: CASSFSYGYTF.

The V gene is TRBV5-1, the J gene TRBJ2-1, with 9 positions matching TRBD2. CDR3 length equals 14 residues. With 6 bases clipped from V and 8 bases from J, the junction kept 9 bases outside the gene matches. Germline assignment: CDR1 SGHRS and CDR2 YFSETQ. The CDR3: CASTIAGATDEQFF. In DNA form, the CDR3 reads TGCGCCAGCACCATAGCGGGGGCCACGGATGAGCAGTTCTTC.

Here the CDR3 reads CALDRSNTGELFF. CDR3 DNA: TGTGCCTTGGACAGGTCGAACACCGGGGAGCTGTTTTTT. V is TRBV30 and J is TRBJ2-2, with 7 bases aligning to TRBD1. Looked up from germline, CDR1 is GTSNPN and CDR2 is SVGIG (reference sequence). CDR3 length: 13 amino acids. After removal of 7 bases from V and 0 bases from J, the junction contained 2 bases not matched to a gene.

The V call is TRBV6-5, the J call TRBJ2-7; TRBD1 aligns across 11 bases. The germline gives CDR1 MNHEY, CDR2 SVGAGI. The CDR3 is 14 residues long. The J segment lost 1 base and the V segment lost 7 bases, leaving 3 bases of the junction unmatched. The DNA for the CDR3 is TGTGCCAGCATCGGGACAGGGGGATCCTACGAGCAGTACTTC. This translates into CASIGTGGSYEQYF.

The genes are TRBV10-1 and TRBJ1-1, with D possibly matching TRBD1 (6 bases). The CDR3 loop spans 12 amino acids. The germline V gene has CDR1 WNHNN and CDR2 SYGVQD (reference sequence). Trimming took 5 bases from V and 4 from J, leaving 8 bases between them. CDR3 region: CASSNRVTEAFF. CDR3 in DNA: TGCGCCAGCAGTAACAGGGTCACTGAAGCTTTCTTT.

This clone has only one observation. J is TRBJ2-5 and V is TRBV11-2, with TRBD2 matching 8 bases. Germline CDR1 is SGHAT and CDR2 is FQNNGV. Trimming cost V 5 bases and J 2 bases; bases outside gene matches: 10. The CDR3 runs to 16 residues. CDR3 in DNA: TGTGCCAGCAGCCCCCTCGGGGCGGGGGGACAAGAGACCCAGTACTTC. This gives the protein CASSPLGAGGQETQYF.

The chain has TRBV6-5 and TRBJ2-2, with TRBD1 matching 7 bases. CDR3 length: 15 amino acids. Per germline, CDR1 MNHEY and CDR2 SVGAGI. Unmatched junction bases numbered 8, after V lost 4 bases and J lost 6 bases. The CDR3 region has the DNA TGTGCCAGCAGTTCCCCGACAGGGCGAGCCGGGGAGCTGTTTTTT. Its translation: CASSSPTGRAGELFF.

The chain is built from TRBV6-5 and TRBJ2-5; no reliable D call. Trimming took 4 bases from V and 3 from J, leaving 12 bases between them. The CDR3 spans 14 residues. CDR1 is MNHEY and CDR2 is SVGAGI in the germline V gene. This CDR3 is CASSLTGLEETQYF. The CDR3, as DNA: TGTGCCAGCAGTTTAACCGGGTTAGAAGAGACCCAGTACTTC.

The J gene is TRBJ2-7, the V gene TRBV7-2, with D perhaps TRBD2 (5 bases). Trimming pared 1 base from V and 1 base from J, leaving 11 bases between. This CDR3 is built from 15 residues. Germline-derived CDR1 and CDR2 are SGHTA and FQGNSA. In nucleotides, the CDR3 is TGTGCCAGCAGCTTAGGATTAGGGAGTTCCTACGAGCAGTACTTC. Translating it yields CASSLGLGSSYEQYF. The full variable domain, in which reference TRBV7-2 and TRBJ2-7 provide the parts outside the CDR3, is GAGVSQSPSNKVTEKGKDVELRCDPISGHTALYWYRQSLGQGLEFLIYFQGNSAPDKSGLPSDRFSAERTGGSVSTLTIQRTQQEDSAVYLCASSLGLGSSYEQYFGPGTRLTVT.

The chain is built from TRBV9 and TRBJ1-6; the match to TRBD1 covers 8 bases. This CDR3 has 13 residues. The germline CDR1 and CDR2 sequences are SGDLS and YYNGEE. The V and J ends lost 4 bases and 11 bases, in that order; junction bases with no gene match: 5. The CDR3 sequence is CASSTGQGPPLHF. The DNA of the CDR3 is TGTGCCAGCAGCACAGGACAGGGTCCACCCCTCCACTTT.

This clone occurred once. The CDR3 DNA reads TGTGCCAGCAGCATACCGGGACAGGCAAACTATGGCTACACCTTC. Encoded protein: CASSIPGQANYGYTF. The chain has TRBV21-1 and TRBJ1-2; the table calls TRBD1, which could not be checked here. TRBV21-1 is deemed a pseudogene. The CDR3 is 15 amino acids.

The chain recombines TRBV11-2 with TRBJ2-3, with D tentatively TRBD2 (6 bases). CDR1 and CDR2 from the germline V gene are SGHAT and FQNNGV. This CDR3 spans 17 amino acids. The V and J ends lost 2 bases and 5 bases respectively, with 20 bases between them. CDR3 bases: TGTGCCAGCAGCTTAACTTCGGTCGGGGGAGCGGTAGATACGCAGTATTTT. Translation gives CASSLTSVGGAVDTQYF.

The gene calls are TRBV6-2 or TRBV6-3 and TRBJ2-6; TRBD1 matches 8 bases. Germline V CDR1 and CDR2: MNHEY, SVGEGT. Germline trimming cut 7 bases from V and 2 bases from J; bases unmatched to any gene: 7. CDR3 length: 16 amino acids. In nucleotides, the CDR3 is TGTGCCAGCACCCCCGACAGGGGCCCTGGGGCCAACGTCCTGACTTTC. Residues: CASTPDRGPGANVLTF.

The J gene is TRBJ2-2, the V gene TRBV10-3; tentatively, D is TRBD2 (6 bases). V lost 0 bases and J 1 base, leaving 9 bases between the germline ends. The CDR3 runs to 16 residues. CDR1 and CDR2 (germline): ENHRY, SYGVKD. Here the CDR3 reads CAISESGGLNTGELFF. The CDR3 DNA reads TGTGCCATCAGTGAGTCCGGGGGATTGAACACCGGGGAGCTGTTTTTT.

This chain connects TRBV5-1 to TRBJ2-3; 8 bases map to TRBD1. The germline CDR1 and CDR2 sequences are SGHRS and YFSETQ. With V trimmed by 1 base and J by 4 bases, 8 bases remained unmatched. CDR3 length: 16 residues. DNA of the CDR3: TGCGCCAGCAGCTTGTCAGGGGGCGTTAGCGCAGATACGCAGTATTTT. This sequence encodes CASSLSGGVSADTQYF.

The chain combines TRBV24-1 with TRBJ2-6; D perhaps matches TRBD1 (6 bases). Germline-derived CDR1 and CDR2 are KGHDR and SFDVKD. The CDR3 length is 18 residues. Trimming shortened V by 6 bases and J by 1 base, and 18 bases separated the two germline ends. This CDR3 reads CATSPTGNHGSGANVLTF. The CDR3 DNA reads TGTGCCACCAGTCCTACAGGGAACCATGGGTCTGGGGCCAACGTCCTGACTTTC.

This clone has just one count. V and J are TRBV6-5 and TRBJ2-7, with D possibly matching TRBD2 (6 bases). Trimming pared 2 bases from V and 6 bases from J, leaving 11 bases between. Germline V gene lookup returns CDR1 MNHEY and CDR2 SVGAGI. There are 13 residues in the CDR3. CDR3 coding DNA: TGTGCCAGCAGTTACGACGGGGGAGGCGAGCAGTACTTC. It encodes CASSYDGGGEQYF.